A single sample gave rise to the 2 T cell receptor beta chains below, sequenced in a study of shared clonotypes between healthy human individuals. In the naive CD8 group, cells lacked CD45RO and were positively selected for CCR7, so terminally differentiated effector memory CD45RA+ cells were left out. The assay was immunoSEQ multiplex PCR, and TCRdb's table has in-frame clones only and misses some. This sample has about 2,100,000 clones, with roughly 91% found just once. Material for sequencing was naive CD8+ T cells from PBMCs. These receptors all come from a young man in good health. Some clones in this sample may be carry-over from other donors' samples.

This clone was seen only once. V usage is TRBV9 and J usage is TRBJ2-1, with TRBD1 matching 7 bases. This CDR3 is 14 amino acids long. J was trimmed by 7 bases and V by 5 bases; bases with no gene match: 9. Per germline, CDR1 SGDLS and CDR2 YYNGEE. CDR3 sequence (DNA): TGTGCCAGCAGTCGACAGGGCAAAGAAAATGAGCAGTTCTTC. Its translation: CASSRQGKENEQFF.

This chain connects TRBV19 to TRBJ1-1; maybe TRBD1 (5 bases). Trimming cost V 10 bases and J 0 bases, with 12 bases left between them. CDR3 length: 13 residues. In germline, CDR1 is LNHDA, CDR2 SQIVND (reference sequence). In nucleotides, the CDR3 is TGTGCCACCCTGGGACTTATGAACACTGAAGCTTTCTTT. This codes for CATLGLMNTEAFF.